These 21 T cell receptor beta chains were all obtained from the same sample, sequenced in a study of T cells in Graves' hyperthyroidism and ophthalmopathy. TCR beta CDR3 sequences were amplified from RNA transcripts. With the HTBI primer set, the TCR CDR3 went through a first round of RT-PCR. One entry per CDR3 protein, called by TCRdb with MiXCR from the multiplex PCR reads. The data hold about 400,000 distinct CDR3 sequences, with roughly 25% observed a single time. Sequenced input: blood. Receptors originate from a man between 50 and 59 years old with Graves' hyperthyroidism.

This rearrangement joins TRBV20-1 to TRBJ2-5, with 7 bases matching TRBD1. Germline lookup yields CDR1 DFQATT and CDR2 SNEGSKA (reference sequence). The CDR3 spans 13 residues. With 6 bases clipped from V and 0 bases from J, the junction kept 4 bases outside the gene matches. The chain's CDR3 is CSARQGNQETQYF. As DNA, the CDR3 is TGCAGTGCCCGACAGGGAAACCAAGAGACCCAGTACTTC.

V gene TRBV18 combines with J gene TRBJ1-5; 7 bases map to TRBD1. J was trimmed by 9 bases and V by 6 bases; bases with no gene match: 11. The CDR3 has 14 residues. Germline values: CDR1 KGHSH, CDR2 LQKENI. CDR3 DNA: TGTGCCAGCTCCAGAGACAGGGACGGGGGGCCCCAGCATTTT. Its protein is CASSRDRDGGPQHF.

The rearrangement joins TRBV10-3 to TRBJ1-2; 8 bases agree with TRBD1. The CDR3 length is 13 residues. From germline, CDR1 is ENHRY and CDR2 SYGVKD. The junction had 5 bases not matched to a gene; V was cut back by 6 bases and J by 5 bases. The CDR3 is CAISPGQAYGYTF. CDR3 DNA sequence: TGTGCCATCAGCCCGGGACAGGCTTATGGCTACACCTTC.

V is TRBV18 and J is TRBJ2-5; 9 nucleotides match TRBD1. The germline gives CDR1 KGHSH, CDR2 LQKENI. CDR3 size: 15 residues. With 2 bases clipped from V and 1 base from J, the junction kept 2 bases outside the gene matches. The CDR3 nucleotides read TGTGCCAGCTCACCAAGGACAGGGGCCCAAGAGACCCAGTACTTC. Protein product: CASSPRTGAQETQYF.

This clonotype was picked up many times. V is TRBV2 and J is TRBJ2-7, with TRBD1 matching 12 bases. J was trimmed by 6 bases and V by 6 bases; bases with no gene match: 6. Germline CDR1 reads SNHLY; CDR2 reads FYNNEI. The CDR3 is 14 amino acids. CDR3 amino acids: CASRPGQGAGEQYF. CDR3 DNA sequence: TGTGCCAGCAGGCCGGGACAGGGGGCCGGCGAGCAGTACTTC.

The chain carries TRBV2 and TRBJ1-5; the D is unclear. The V gene's germline CDR1 is SNHLY and CDR2 FYNNEI. The length of the CDR3 is 13 residues. V gave up 6 bases and J gave up 2 bases, with 8 bases separating them. CDR3 nucleotide sequence: TGTGCCAGCAGATATGAGGGCAATCAGCCCCAGCATTTT. Its protein product is CASRYEGNQPQHF.

Remarks on this clonotype: Germline and junction disagree at one end, which may indicate a read error. The chain employs TRBV7-8 and TRBJ1-1; perhaps TRBD1 as D (6 bases). Germline CDR1 reads SGHVS; CDR2 reads FQNEAQ. The CDR3 consists of 14 residues. The CDR3 coding sequence is TGCGCCAGCAGCCGAAACAGGGATGTCACTGAAGCTTTCTTT. The encoded protein is CASSRNRDVTEAFF.

This rearrangement joins TRBV24-1 to TRBJ2-7; D perhaps matches TRBD2 (5 bases). The V gene lost 3 bases and the J gene lost 6 bases, with 14 bases spanning the gap. Germline lookup yields CDR1 KGHDR and CDR2 SFDVKD. The CDR3 runs to 14 residues. The CDR3 DNA sequence: TGTGCCACCAGTGATCCGGGTCAAAGCGGCGAGCAGTACTTC. Translation: CATSDPGQSGEQYF.

This clonotype has a handful of counts. CDR3 sequence (DNA): TGCGCCAGCAGCTTGGATGCCACCGACTCCTACGAGCAGTACTTC. Translated, it gives CASSLDATDSYEQYF. V is TRBV5-1 and J is TRBJ2-7; D unclear. CDR1 SGHRS and CDR2 YFSETQ come from the germline V gene. The CDR3 consists of 15 residues. Trimming pared 0 bases from V and 0 bases from J, leaving 10 bases between.

The V call is TRBV6-1, the J call TRBJ1-5; the D is unclear. The CDR3 has 15 residues. The ends were cut back, 5 bases at V and 0 bases at J, with 11 bases in the middle. Germline assignment: CDR1 MNHNS and CDR2 SASEGT. The CDR3 bases are TGTGCCAGCAGTCCCAGAAGGGATAGCAATCAGCCCCAGCATTTT. This encodes CASSPRRDSNQPQHF.

The chain links TRBV7-9 to TRBJ1-2; 8 bases match TRBD1. Trimming cost V 3 bases and J 3 bases; bases outside gene matches: 9. CDR3 length equals 16 residues. Germline V gene sequence: CDR1 SEHNR, CDR2 FQNEAQ (reference sequence). The CDR3 coding sequence is TGTGCCAGCAGCTTTTTTACAGGGGGATCCTACTATGGCTACACCTTC. Protein product: CASSFFTGGSYYGYTF.

This clonotype came up many times. The chain has TRBV20-1 and TRBJ2-1; D is undetermined. The CDR3 covers 12 residues. Germline V gene lookup returns CDR1 DFQATT and CDR2 SNEGSKA (reference sequence). The ends were cut back, 7 bases at V and 6 bases at J, with 13 bases in the middle. Written as DNA, the CDR3 is TGCAGTGTCCTAAAGCCGGGCAATGAGCAGTTCTTC. Translated, it gives CSVLKPGNEQFF.

There are a few counts of this clonotype. This chain links TRBV9 with TRBJ2-7, with TRBD2 matching 8 bases. CDR1 SGDLS and CDR2 YYNGEE come from the germline V gene. J gave up 6 bases and V 4 bases, and 9 bases lay outside the gene matches. The CDR3 runs 14 residues. CDR3 residues: CASSFDSGMSEQYF. In nucleotides, the CDR3 is TGTGCCAGCAGCTTCGATAGCGGGATGTCCGAGCAGTACTTC. The whole variable domain, remainder taken from reference TRBV9 and TRBJ2-7, is DSGVTQTPKHLITATGQRVTLRCSPRSGDLSVYWYQQSLDQGLQFLIQYYNGEERAKGNILERFSAQQFPDLHSELNLSSLELGDSALYFCASSFDSGMSEQYFGPGTRLTVT.

In its sample, this clonotype was seen a few times. The genes are TRBV20-1 and TRBJ2-3, with 8 bases aligning to TRBD1. There are 14 residues in the CDR3. CDR1 and CDR2 (germline): DFQATT, SNEGSKA (reference sequence). Trimming took 6 bases from V and 1 from J; bases not matched to a gene: 6. CDR3 DNA: TGCAGTGCCAAGGACAGGGTCGGCACAGATACGCAGTATTTT. Amino acids: CSAKDRVGTDTQYF.

The chain couples TRBV10-3 to TRBJ2-3; either TRBD1 or TRBD2 may supply D (5 bases each). Trimming shortened V by 3 bases and J by 10 bases, and 11 bases separated the two germline ends. Looked up from germline, CDR1 is ENHRY and CDR2 is SYGVKD. The CDR3 is made up of 12 amino acids. For the CDR3, the DNA is TGTGCCATCAGTGACGGGGCTGGGGCGCAGTATTTT. As protein: CAISDGAGAQYF.

This clonotype was detected a few times. The chain uses TRBV3-1 and TRBJ2-2, with D possibly matching TRBD2 (6 bases). Trimming pared 2 bases from V and 6 bases from J, leaving 13 bases between. This CDR3 spans 15 amino acids. The germline gives CDR1 LGHDT, CDR2 YNNKEL (reference sequence). CDR3 coding DNA: TGTGCCAGCAGCCAAACGCCTAGCGTTCCCGGGGAGCTGTTTTTT. Amino acids: CASSQTPSVPGELFF. The whole variable domain, filled in from reference TRBV3-1 and TRBJ2-2, reads DTAVSQTPKYLVTQMGNDKSIKCEQNLGHDTMYWYKQDSKKFLKIMFSYNNKELIINETVPNRFSPKSPDKAHLNLHINSLELGDSAVYFCASSQTPSVPGELFFGEGSRLTVL.

This sequence joins TRBV19 and TRBJ1-2, with D unresolved. The V end lost 7 bases, the J end lost 8 bases, and 17 bases lay between the germline ends. Germline V CDR1 and CDR2: LNHDA, SQIVND (reference sequence). The CDR3 runs 13 residues. CDR3 sequence (DNA): TGTGCCAGTATGATGGCCAGCCCGGGAGGCTACACCTTC. As protein: CASMMASPGGYTF.

V and J are TRBV30 and TRBJ1-6, with unresolved D. The CDR3 totals 15 residues. Germline lookup yields CDR1 GTSNPN and CDR2 SVGIG (reference sequence). V lost 2 bases, J lost 8 bases, and 16 bases lay in between. This CDR3 is CAWSPRLGYDSPLHF. In DNA form, the CDR3 reads TGTGCCTGGAGTCCCCGGCTGGGTTATGATTCACCCCTCCACTTT. Using reference TRBV30 and TRBJ1-6 for the parts outside the CDR3, the full variable domain is SQTIHQWPATLVQPVGSPLSLECTVEGTSNPNLYWYRQAAGRGLQLLFYSVGIGQISSEVPQNLSASRPQDRQFILSSKKLLLSDSGFYLCAWSPRLGYDSPLHFGNGTRLTVT.

The V gene is TRBV12-3 or TRBV12-4, the J gene TRBJ2-1, with TRBD2 identical over 12 bases. This CDR3 is built from 16 residues. V shed 4 bases and J 3 bases; nucleotides not matched to a gene: 4. The CDR3 loop is CASSWTSGKVYNEQFF. The CDR3, as DNA: TGTGCCAGCAGTTGGACTAGCGGGAAGGTCTACAATGAGCAGTTCTTC.

This clonotype was picked up a small number of times. The CDR3 is CASSLTSGRDTGELFF. In nucleotides, the CDR3 is TGTGCCAGCTCCCTGACTAGCGGGAGAGACACCGGGGAGCTGTTTTTT. The chain has TRBV18 and TRBJ2-2, with TRBD2 matching over 12 bases. J gave up 3 bases and V 6 bases, and 5 bases lay outside the gene matches. CDR1 is KGHSH and CDR2 is LQKENI in the germline V gene. The CDR3 runs 16 residues.

This clonotype has a count of ten or more. The gene calls are TRBV6-1 and TRBJ2-1; D gene ambiguous. Germline V gives CDR1 MNHNS, CDR2 SASEGT. The CDR3 totals 13 residues. V was clipped by 1 base and J by 10 bases, with 11 bases between them. The CDR3 region has the DNA TGTGCCAGCAGTGAAGTGCCGACGGACGAGCAGTTCTTC. Its translation is CASSEVPTDEQFF.